This TCR beta chain was profiled in a study of blood T cell repertoires in COVID-19. Overall study context: Specimens from acute and convalescent COVID-19 originated in the United States, Italy and Spain. From T cells, B-cell-depleted T cells, or PBMCs came the material, which was cDNA or gDNA.

Methods used by the authors: Reference gene primers were amplified, and this amplification served to estimate nucleated cell counts. This table comes from immunoSEQ multiplex PCR, and its TCRdb copy is limited to in-frame clones, with some not included. From that table come the V and J calls and clone size; the DNA was used to work out D and trimming. The data contain 30,000 to 40,000 clones, roughly 93% of them seen just once; the ten biggest clones take up approximately 4.7%. Sequencing input: peripheral blood. This clonotype originated in a human donor in a cohort sampled during active COVID-19.

This CDR3 reads CASSQTGGRQEDGTQYF. Here the CDR3 DNA reads TGTGCCAGCAGCCAGACAGGGGGGCGGCAGGAGGACGGGACCCAGTACTTC. The chain recombines TRBV2 with TRBJ2-5, with 9 nucleotides matching TRBD1. CDR3 size: 17 residues. The V segment lost 6 bases and the J segment 7 bases; nucleotides outside the gene matches: 18. Looked up from germline, CDR1 is SNHLY and CDR2 is FYNNEI.